This T cell receptor beta chain was found in a study of T cell responses to AZD1222 COVID-19 vaccine. Study results and caveats: Among AZD1222 vaccinees, only six or seven were seropositive at baseline. Clonal diversity may have been underestimated, and the donors were mostly white British, with more females than males. Among vaccine-associated CD4 TCRs, coverage spanned spike, with dominance at 160-218 and 743-854.

There are 13 residues in the CDR3. Between the trimmed V and J ends, which lost 7 bases and 5 bases, there was a span of 11 bases. Germline CDR1 and CDR2: MDHEN and SYDVKM. Only in-frame clones appear in the TCRdb table, and some are missing; sequencing was by immunoSEQ multiplex PCR. The sample consists of 180,000 or so clones, nearly 95% of them appearing once. On this clone: Its matching antigen is unknown.

This TCR derives from an adult who received the AZD1222 COVID-19 vaccine. The material was peripheral blood, obtained 28 days after the second AZD1222 dose. V is TRBV28 and J is TRBJ2-2; D unresolved. Here the CDR3 reads CASNQALTGELFF. Written as DNA, the CDR3 is TGTGCCAGCAACCAAGCGCTTACCGGGGAGCTGTTTTTT.